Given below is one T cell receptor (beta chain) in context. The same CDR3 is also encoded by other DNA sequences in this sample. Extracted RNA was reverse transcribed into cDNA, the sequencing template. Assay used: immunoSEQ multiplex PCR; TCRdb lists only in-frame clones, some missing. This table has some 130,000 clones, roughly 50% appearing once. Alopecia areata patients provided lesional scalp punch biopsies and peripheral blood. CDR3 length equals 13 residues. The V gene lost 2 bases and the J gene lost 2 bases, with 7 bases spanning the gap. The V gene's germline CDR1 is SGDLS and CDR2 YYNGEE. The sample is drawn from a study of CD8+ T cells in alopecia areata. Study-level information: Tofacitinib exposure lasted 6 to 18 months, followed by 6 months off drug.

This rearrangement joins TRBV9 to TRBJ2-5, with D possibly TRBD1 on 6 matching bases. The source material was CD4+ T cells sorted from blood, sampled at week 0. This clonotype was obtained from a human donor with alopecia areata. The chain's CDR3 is CASSVGHQETQYF. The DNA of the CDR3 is TGTGCCAGCAGCGTGGGACATCAAGAGACCCAGTACTTC.